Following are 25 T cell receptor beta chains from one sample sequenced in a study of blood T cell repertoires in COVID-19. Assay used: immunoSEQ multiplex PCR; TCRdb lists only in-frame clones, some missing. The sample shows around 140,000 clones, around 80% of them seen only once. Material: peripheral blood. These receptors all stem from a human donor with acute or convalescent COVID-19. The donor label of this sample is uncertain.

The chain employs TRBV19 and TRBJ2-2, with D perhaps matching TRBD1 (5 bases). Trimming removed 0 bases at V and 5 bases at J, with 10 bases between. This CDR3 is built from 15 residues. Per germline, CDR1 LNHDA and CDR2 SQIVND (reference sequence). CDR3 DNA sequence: TGTGCCAGTAGTATAGACAGGGTTCAGACCGGGGAGCTGTTTTTT. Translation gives CASSIDRVQTGELFF.

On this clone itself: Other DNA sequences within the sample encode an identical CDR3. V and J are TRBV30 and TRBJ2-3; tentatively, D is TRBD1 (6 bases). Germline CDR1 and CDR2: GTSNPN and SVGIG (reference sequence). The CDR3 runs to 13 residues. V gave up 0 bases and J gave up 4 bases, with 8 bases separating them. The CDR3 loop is CAWSVQGADTQYF. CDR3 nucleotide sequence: TGTGCCTGGAGTGTACAGGGCGCAGATACGCAGTATTTT.

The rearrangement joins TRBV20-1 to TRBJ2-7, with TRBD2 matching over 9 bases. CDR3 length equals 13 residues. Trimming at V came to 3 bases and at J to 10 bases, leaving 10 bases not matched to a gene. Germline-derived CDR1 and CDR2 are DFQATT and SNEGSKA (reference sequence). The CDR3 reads CSASPGGGASQYF. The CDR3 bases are TGCAGTGCTAGTCCCGGCGGGGGGGCCAGTCAGTACTTC.

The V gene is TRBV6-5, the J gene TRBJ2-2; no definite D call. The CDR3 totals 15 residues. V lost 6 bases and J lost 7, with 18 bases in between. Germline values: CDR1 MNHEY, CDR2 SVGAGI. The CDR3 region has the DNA TGTGCCAGCAGGGCCCCCAATGGTTATGACGGGGAGCTGTTTTTT. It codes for CASRAPNGYDGELFF.

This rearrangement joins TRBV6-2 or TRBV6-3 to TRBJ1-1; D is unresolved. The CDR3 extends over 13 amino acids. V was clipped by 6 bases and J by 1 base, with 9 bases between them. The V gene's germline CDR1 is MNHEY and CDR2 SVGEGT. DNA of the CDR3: TGTGCCAGCAGCCGACTGCGGAACACTGAAGCTTTCTTT. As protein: CASSRLRNTEAFF.

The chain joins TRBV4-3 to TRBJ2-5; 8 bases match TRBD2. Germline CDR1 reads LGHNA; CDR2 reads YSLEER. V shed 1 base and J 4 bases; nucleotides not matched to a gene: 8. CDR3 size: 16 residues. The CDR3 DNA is TGCGCCAGCAGCCAAGTAGAACGGGGGGGCGGAGAGACCCAGTACTTC. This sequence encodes CASSQVERGGGETQYF.

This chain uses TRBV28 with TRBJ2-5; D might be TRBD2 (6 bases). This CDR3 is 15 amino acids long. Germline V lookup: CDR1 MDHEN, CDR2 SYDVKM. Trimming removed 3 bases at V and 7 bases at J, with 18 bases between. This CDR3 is CASSFEQGGLGTQYF. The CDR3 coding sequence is TGTGCCAGCAGTTTCGAGCAGGGAGGTCTGGGGACCCAGTACTTC.

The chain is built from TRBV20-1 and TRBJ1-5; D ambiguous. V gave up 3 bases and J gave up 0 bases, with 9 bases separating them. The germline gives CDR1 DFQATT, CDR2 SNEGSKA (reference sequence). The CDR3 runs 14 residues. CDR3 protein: CSASGQNSNQPQHF. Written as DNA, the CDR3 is TGCAGTGCTAGTGGTCAGAATAGCAATCAGCCCCAGCATTTT.

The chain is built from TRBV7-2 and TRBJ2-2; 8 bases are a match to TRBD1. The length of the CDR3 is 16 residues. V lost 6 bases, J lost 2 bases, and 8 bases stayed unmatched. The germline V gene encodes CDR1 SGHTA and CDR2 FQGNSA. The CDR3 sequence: CASSSQGQVNTGELFF. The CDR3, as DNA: TGTGCCAGCAGTAGCCAGGGACAGGTTAACACCGGGGAGCTGTTTTTT.

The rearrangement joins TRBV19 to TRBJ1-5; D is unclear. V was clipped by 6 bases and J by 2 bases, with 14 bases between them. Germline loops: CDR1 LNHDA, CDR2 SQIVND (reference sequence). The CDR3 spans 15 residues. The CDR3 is CASSYTLAGNQPQHF. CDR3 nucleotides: TGTGCCAGTAGCTACACCCTCGCGGGCAATCAGCCCCAGCATTTT.

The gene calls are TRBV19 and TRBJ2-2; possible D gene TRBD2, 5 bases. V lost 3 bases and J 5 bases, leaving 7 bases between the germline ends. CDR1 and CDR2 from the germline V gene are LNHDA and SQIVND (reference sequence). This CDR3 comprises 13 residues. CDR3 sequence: CASSIRDTGELFF. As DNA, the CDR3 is TGTGCCAGTAGTATCCGGGATACCGGGGAGCTGTTTTTT.

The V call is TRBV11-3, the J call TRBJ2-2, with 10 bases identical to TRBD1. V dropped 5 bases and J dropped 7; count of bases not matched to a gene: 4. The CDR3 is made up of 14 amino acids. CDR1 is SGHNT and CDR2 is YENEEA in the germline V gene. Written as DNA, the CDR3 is TGTGCCAGCAGCACCGGGACAGGGGTCGGGGAGCTGTTTTTT. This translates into CASSTGTGVGELFF.

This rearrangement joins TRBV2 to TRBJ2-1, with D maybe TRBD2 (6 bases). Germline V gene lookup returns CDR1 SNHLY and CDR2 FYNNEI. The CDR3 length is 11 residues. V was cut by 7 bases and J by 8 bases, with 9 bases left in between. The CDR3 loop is CASTSVHEQFF. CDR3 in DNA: TGTGCCAGCACTAGCGTTCATGAGCAGTTCTTC.

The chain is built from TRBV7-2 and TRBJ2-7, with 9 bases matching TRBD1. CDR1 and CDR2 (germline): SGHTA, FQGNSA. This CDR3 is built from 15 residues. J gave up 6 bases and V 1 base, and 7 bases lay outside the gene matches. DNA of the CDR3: TGTGCCAGCAGCTTAGAGGGGACAGGGTACGGCGAGCAGTACTTC. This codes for CASSLEGTGYGEQYF.

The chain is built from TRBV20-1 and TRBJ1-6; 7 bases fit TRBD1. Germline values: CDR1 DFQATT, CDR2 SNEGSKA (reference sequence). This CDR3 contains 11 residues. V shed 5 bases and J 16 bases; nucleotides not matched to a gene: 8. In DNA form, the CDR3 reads TGCAGTGCTGCCCTAGGGACAGTGCTCCACTTT. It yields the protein CSAALGTVLHF.

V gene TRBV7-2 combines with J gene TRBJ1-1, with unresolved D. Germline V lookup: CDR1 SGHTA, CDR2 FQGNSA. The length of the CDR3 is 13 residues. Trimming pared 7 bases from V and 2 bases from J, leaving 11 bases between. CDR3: CASTPWANTEAFF. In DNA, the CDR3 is TGTGCCAGCACACCTTGGGCCAACACTGAAGCTTTCTTT.

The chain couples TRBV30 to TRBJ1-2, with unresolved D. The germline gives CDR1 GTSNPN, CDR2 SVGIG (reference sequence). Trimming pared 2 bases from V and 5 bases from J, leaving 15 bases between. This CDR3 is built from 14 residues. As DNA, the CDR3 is TGTGCCTGGAGTTTACCGGTCTCACTTTATGGCTACACCTTC. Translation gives CAWSLPVSLYGYTF.

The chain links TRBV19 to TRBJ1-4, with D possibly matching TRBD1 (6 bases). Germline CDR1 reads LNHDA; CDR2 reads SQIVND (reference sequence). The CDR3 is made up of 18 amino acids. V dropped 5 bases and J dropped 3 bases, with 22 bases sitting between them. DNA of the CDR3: TGTGCCAGTAGTGGGGGCGCTGTCTCTGGTTTGGCTAATGAAAAACTGTTTTTT. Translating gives CASSGGAVSGLANEKLFF.

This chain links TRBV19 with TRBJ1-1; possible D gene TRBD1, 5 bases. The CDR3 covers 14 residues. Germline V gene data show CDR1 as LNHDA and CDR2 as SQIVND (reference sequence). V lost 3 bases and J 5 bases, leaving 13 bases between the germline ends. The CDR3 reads CASSIAQVGTEAFF. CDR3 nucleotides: TGTGCCAGTAGTATTGCACAGGTGGGGACTGAAGCTTTCTTT. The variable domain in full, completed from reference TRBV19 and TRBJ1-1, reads DGGITQSPKYLFRKEGQNVTLSCEQNLNHDAMYWYRQDPGQGLRLIYYSQIVNDFQKGDIAEGYSVSREKKESFPLTVTSAQKNPTAFYLCASSIAQVGTEAFFGQGTRLTVV.

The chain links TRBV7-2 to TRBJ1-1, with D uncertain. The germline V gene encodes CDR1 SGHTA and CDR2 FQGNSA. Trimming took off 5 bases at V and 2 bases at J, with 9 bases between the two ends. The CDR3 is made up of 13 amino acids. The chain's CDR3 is CASSAGGNTEAFF. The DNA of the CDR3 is TGTGCCAGCAGCGCTGGCGGAAACACTGAAGCTTTCTTT.

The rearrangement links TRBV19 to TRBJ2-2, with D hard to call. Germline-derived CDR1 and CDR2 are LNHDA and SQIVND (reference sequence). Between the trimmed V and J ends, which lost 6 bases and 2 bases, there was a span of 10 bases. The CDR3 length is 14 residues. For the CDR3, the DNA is TGTGCCAGTAGAGGAATTAGCAACACCGGGGAGCTGTTTTTT. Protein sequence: CASRGISNTGELFF.

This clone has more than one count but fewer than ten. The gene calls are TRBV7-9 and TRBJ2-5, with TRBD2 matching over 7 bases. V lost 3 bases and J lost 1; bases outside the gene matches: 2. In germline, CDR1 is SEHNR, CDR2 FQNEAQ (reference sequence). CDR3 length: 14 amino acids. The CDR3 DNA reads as TGTGCCAGCAGCTTCGGGGGGTTCCAAGAGACCCAGTACTTC. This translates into CASSFGGFQETQYF.

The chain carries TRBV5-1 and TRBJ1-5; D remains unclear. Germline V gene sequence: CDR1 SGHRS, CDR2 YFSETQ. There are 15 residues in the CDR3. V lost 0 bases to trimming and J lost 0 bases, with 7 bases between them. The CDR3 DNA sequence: TGCGCCAGCAGCTTGGATCCAGATAGCAATCAGCCCCAGCATTTT. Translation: CASSLDPDSNQPQHF.

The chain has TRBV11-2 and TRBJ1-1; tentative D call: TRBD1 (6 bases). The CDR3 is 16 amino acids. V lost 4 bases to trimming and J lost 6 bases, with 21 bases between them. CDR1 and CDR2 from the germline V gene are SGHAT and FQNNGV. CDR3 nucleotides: TGTGCCAGCAGCTCCCAACCGGGGGGCGCGGTGTCTGAAGCTTTCTTT. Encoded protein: CASSSQPGGAVSEAFF.

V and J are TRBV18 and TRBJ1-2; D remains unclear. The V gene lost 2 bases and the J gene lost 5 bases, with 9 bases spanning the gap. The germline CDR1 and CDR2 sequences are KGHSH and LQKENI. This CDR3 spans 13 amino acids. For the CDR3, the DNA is TGTGCCAGCTCACCAATCGGGGAGTATGGCTACACCTTC. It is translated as CASSPIGEYGYTF. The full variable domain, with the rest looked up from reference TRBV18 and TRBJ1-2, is NAGVMQNPRHLVRRRGQEARLRCSPMKGHSHVYWYRQLPEEGLKFMVYLQKENIIDESGMPKERFSAEFPKEGPSILRIQQVVRGDSAAYFCASSPIGEYGYTFGSGTRLTVV.